The T cell receptor beta chain under discussion was sequenced for a study of beta chain features in type 1 diabetes. Points from the study as a whole: For patients, the naive, central memory and Treg TCRB repertoires appeared more alike than for healthy donors. A pattern of fewer insertions and more deletions at VDJ junctions was seen in type 1 diabetes patients. In patients and controls equally, PCR might favor templates that are shorter. In every one of the four CD4+ subsets, TCRB CDR3s were moderately but significantly shorter in Type 1 diabetes patients.

With regard to this clone: Its antigen is still unknown.

The entirety of the isolated RNA underwent reverse transcription, so expressed TCRB transcripts were sequenced. Read counts averaged roughly 4 million for samples of naive, central memory and regulatory T cells. TCRdb's copy holds only in-frame clones and misses some; the assay was immunoSEQ multiplex PCR. The data contain about 660,000 clones, around 15% of them singletons. Germline assignment: CDR1 SGHTA and CDR2 FQGNSA. The CDR3 runs to 14 residues. V lost 5 bases and J 7 bases, leaving 17 bases between the germline ends. The V and J genes are TRBV7-2 and TRBJ1-2; D is perhaps TRBD1 (6 bases). The sample consisted of naive CD4+ T cells from blood. This TCR was recovered from a man in his late teens or twenties with type 1 diabetes. The CDR3 is CASSTVGGGSGYTF. CDR3 coding DNA: TGTGCCAGCAGCACAGTTGGGGGCGGTAGTGGCTACACCTTC.